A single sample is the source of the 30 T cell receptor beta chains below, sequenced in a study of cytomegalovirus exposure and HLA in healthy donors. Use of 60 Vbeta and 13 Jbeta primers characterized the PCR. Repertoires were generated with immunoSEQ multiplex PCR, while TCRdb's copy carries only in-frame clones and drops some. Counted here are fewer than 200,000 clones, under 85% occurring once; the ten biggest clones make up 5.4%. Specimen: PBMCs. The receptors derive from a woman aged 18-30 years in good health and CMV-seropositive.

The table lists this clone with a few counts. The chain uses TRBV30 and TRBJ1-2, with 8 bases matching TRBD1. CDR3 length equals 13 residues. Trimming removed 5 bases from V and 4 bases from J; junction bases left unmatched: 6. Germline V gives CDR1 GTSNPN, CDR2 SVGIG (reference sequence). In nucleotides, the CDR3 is TGTGCCTGGGAACAAGACAGGGGCTATGGCTACACCTTC. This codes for CAWEQDRGYGYTF.

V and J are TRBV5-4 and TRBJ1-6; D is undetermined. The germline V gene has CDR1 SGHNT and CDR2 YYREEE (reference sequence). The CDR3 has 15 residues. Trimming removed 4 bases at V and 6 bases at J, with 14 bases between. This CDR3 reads CASSRAGNFNSPLHF. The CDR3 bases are TGTGCCAGCAGCCGGGCCGGGAATTTTAATTCACCCCTCCACTTT.

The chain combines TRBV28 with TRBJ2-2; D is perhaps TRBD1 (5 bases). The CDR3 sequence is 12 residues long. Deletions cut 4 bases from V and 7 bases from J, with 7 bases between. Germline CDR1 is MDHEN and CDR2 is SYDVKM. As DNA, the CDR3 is TGTGCCAGCAGTTCCGACAGCGGGGAGCTGTTTTTT. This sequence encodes CASSSDSGELFF.

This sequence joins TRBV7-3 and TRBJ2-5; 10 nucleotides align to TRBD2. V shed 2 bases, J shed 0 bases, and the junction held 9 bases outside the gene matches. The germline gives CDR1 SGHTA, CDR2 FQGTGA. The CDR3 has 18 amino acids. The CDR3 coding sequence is TGTGCCAGCAGCTTAGGCCTGAGCGGGGGGGAGTACCAAGAGACCCAGTACTTC. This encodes CASSLGLSGGEYQETQYF.

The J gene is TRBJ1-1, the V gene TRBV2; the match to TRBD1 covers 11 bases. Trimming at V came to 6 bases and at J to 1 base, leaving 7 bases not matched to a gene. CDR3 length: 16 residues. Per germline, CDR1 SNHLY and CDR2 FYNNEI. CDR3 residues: CASRDRGRGGNTEAFF. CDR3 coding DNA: TGTGCCAGCAGGGACAGGGGGCGCGGGGGGAACACTGAAGCTTTCTTT.

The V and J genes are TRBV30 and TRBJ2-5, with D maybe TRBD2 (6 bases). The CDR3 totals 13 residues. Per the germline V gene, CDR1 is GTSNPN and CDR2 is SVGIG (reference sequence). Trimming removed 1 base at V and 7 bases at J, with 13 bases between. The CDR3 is CAWSAPDGRTQYF. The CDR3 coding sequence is TGTGCCTGGAGTGCCCCGGACGGGAGGACCCAGTACTTC.

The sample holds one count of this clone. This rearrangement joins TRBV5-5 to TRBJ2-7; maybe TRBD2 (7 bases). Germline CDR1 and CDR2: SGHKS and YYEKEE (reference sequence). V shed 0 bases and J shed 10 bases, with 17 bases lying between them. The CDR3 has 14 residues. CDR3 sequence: CASSLARGASEQYF. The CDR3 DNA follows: TGTGCCAGCAGCTTGGCCCGGGGGGCCTCTGAACAGTACTTC.

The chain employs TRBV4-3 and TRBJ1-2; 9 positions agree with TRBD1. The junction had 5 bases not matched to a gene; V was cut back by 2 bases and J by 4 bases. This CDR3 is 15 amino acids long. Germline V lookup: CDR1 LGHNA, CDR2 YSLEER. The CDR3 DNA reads TGCGCCAGCAGCCAAATGGACAGGGGTGCCTATGGCTACACCTTC. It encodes CASSQMDRGAYGYTF.

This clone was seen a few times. This CDR3 reads CASSPGGPMALYEQYF. The CDR3 nucleotides read TGCGCCAGCAGCCCGGGGGGTCCCATGGCGCTCTACGAGCAGTACTTC. The rearrangement uses TRBV4-3 and TRBJ2-7; 7 bases align to TRBD2. The CDR3 runs to 16 residues. Germline V gene data show CDR1 as LGHNA and CDR2 as YSLEER. J gave up 3 bases and V 4 bases, and 12 bases lay outside the gene matches.

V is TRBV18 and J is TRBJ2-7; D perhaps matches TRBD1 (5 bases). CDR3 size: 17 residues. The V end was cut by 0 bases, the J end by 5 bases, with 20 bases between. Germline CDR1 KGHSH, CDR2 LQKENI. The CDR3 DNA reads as TGTGCCAGCTCACCACCGCGATCGATGACAGCTGGGGACGAGCAGTACTTC. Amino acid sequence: CASSPPRSMTAGDEQYF.

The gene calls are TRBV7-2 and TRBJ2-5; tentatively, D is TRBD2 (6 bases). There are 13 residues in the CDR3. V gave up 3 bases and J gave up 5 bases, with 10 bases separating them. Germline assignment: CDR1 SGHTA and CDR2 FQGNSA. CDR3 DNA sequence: TGTGCCAGCAGCTTCGGGACTCATGAGACCCAGTACTTC. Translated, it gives CASSFGTHETQYF.

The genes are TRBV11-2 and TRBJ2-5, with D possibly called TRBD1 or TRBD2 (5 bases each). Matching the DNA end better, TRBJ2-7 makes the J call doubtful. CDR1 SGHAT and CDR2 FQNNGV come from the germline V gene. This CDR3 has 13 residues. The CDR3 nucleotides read TGTGCCAGCAGCTTATCTGGGGGCTACGAGCAGTACTTC. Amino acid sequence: CASSLSGGYEQYF.

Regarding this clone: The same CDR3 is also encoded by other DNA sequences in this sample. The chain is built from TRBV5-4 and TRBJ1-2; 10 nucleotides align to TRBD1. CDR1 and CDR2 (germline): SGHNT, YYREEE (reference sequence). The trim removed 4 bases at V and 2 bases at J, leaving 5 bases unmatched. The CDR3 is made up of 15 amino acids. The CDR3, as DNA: TGTGCCAGCAGCCATAGGGACAGGGGCAACTATGGCTACACCTTC. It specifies CASSHRDRGNYGYTF.

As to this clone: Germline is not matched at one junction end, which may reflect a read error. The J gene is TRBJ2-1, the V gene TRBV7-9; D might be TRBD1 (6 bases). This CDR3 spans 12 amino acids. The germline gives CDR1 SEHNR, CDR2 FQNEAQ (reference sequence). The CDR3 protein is CSSSSGVHEQFF. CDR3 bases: TGTTCCAGCAGCTCAGGGGTCCATGAGCAGTTCTTC.

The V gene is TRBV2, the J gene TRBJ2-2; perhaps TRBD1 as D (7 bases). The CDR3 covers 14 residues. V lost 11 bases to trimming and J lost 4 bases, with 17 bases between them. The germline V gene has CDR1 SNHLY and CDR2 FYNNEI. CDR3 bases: TGTGCCGCAGGAGGGGGCTACGGCACCGGGGAGCTGTTTTTT. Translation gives CAAGGGYGTGELFF. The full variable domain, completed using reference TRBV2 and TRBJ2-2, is EPEVTQTPSHQVTQMGQEVILRCVPISNHLYFYWYRQILGQKVEFLVSFYNNEISEKSEIFDDQFSVERPDGSNFTLKIRSTKLEDSAMYFCAAGGGYGTGELFFGEGSRLTVL.

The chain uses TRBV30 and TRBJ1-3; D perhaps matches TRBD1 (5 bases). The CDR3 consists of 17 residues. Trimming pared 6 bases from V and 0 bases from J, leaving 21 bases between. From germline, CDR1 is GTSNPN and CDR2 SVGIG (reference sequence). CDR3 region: CACPSATEPYSGNTIYF. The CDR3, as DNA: TGTGCCTGTCCTTCGGCGACAGAGCCCTACTCTGGAAACACCATATATTTT.

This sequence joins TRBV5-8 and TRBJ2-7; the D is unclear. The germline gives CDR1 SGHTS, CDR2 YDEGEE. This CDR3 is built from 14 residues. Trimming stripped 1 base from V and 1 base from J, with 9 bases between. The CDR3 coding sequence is TGTGCCAGCAGCTTGATACGGGTTTCCTACGAGCAGTACTTC. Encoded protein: CASSLIRVSYEQYF.

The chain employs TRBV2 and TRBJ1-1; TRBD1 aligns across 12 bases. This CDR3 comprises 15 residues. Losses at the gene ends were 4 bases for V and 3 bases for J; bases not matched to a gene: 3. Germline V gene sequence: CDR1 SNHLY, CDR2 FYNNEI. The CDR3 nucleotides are TGTGCCAGCAGTGGGGACAGGGGGCTTCACACTGAAGCTTTCTTT. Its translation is CASSGDRGLHTEAFF.

The CDR3 here is CSVSGQGADLYGYTF. The CDR3 nucleotides are TGCAGCGTTTCTGGACAGGGGGCGGACCTCTATGGCTACACCTTC. The chain uses TRBV29-1 and TRBJ1-2, with 11 bases lining up with TRBD1. Germline trimming cut 5 bases from V and 4 bases from J; bases unmatched to any gene: 9. Germline V gives CDR1 SQVTM, CDR2 ANQGSEA. The length of the CDR3 is 15 residues.

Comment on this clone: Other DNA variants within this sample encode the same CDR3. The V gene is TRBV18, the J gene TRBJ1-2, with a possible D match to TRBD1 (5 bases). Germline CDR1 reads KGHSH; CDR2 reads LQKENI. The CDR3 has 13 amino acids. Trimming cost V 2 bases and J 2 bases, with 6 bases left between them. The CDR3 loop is CASSPDSNYGYTF. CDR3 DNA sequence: TGTGCCAGCTCACCAGACAGCAACTATGGCTACACCTTC.

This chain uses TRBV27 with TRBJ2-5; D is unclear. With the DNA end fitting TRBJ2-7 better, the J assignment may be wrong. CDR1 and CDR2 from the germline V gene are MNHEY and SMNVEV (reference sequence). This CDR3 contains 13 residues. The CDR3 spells CASRTAGSYEQYF. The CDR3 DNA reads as TGTGCCAGCAGAACCGCCGGGTCCTACGAGCAGTACTTC.

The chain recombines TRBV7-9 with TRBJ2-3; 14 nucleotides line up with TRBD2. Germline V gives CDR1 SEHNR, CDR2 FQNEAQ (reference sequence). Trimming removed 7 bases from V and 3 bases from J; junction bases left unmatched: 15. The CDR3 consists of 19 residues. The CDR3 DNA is TGTGCCAGCACCCGTGGGACTAGCGGGGGCCACCGGCGAACAGATACGCAGTATTTT. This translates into CASTRGTSGGHRRTDTQYF. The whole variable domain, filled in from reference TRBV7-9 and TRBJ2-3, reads DTGVSQNPRHKITKRGQNVTFRCDPISEHNRLYWYRQTLGQGPEFLTYFQNEAQLEKSRLLSDRFSAERPKGSFSTLEIQRTEQGDSAMYLCASTRGTSGGHRRTDTQYFGPGTRLTVL.

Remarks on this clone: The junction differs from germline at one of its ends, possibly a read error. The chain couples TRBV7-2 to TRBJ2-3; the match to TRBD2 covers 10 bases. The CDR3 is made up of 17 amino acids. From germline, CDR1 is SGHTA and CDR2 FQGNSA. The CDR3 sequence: CASSIASSSGGVDTQYF. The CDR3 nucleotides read TGTGCCAGCAGCATAGCGAGCTCTAGCGGGGGAGTAGATACGCAGTATTTT.

The CDR3 DNA follows: TGTGCCAGCAGTTACTCGTACGAGGGCAGATACAATGAGCAGTTCTTC. Protein sequence: CASSYSYEGRYNEQFF. The rearrangement uses TRBV6-5 and TRBJ2-1; a possible D gene is TRBD2 (5 bases). This CDR3 is 16 amino acids long. CDR1 MNHEY and CDR2 SVGAGI come from the germline V gene. V was pared by 0 bases and J by 4 bases, with 13 bases between.

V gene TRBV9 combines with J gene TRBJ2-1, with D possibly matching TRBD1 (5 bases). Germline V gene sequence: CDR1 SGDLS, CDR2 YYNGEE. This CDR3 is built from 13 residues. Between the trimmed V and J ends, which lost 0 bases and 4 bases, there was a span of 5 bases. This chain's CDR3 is CASSVGQYNEQFF. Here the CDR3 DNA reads TGTGCCAGCAGCGTAGGACAGTACAATGAGCAGTTCTTC.

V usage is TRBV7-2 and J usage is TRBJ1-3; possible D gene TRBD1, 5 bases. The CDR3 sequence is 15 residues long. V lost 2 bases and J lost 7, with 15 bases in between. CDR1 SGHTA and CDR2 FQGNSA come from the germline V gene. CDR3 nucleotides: TGTGCCAGCAGCTTAAAGGTCGGGGGAGGGAACACCATATATTTT. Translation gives CASSLKVGGGNTIYF.

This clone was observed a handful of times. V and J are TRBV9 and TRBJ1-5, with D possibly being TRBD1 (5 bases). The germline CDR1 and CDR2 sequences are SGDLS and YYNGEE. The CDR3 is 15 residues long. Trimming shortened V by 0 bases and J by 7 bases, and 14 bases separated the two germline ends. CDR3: CASSVDGGGVQPQHF. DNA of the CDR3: TGTGCCAGCAGCGTAGACGGGGGGGGAGTCCAGCCCCAGCATTTT. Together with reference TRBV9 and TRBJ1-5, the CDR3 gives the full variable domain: DSGVTQTPKHLITATGQRVTLRCSPRSGDLSVYWYQQSLDQGLQFLIQYYNGEERAKGNILERFSAQQFPDLHSELNLSSLELGDSALYFCASSVDGGGVQPQHFGDGTRLSIL.

The CDR3: CASSVQPGTQSNTEAFF. CDR3 bases: TGTGCCAGCAGTGTCCAGCCGGGGACACAATCGAACACTGAAGCTTTCTTT. The V gene is TRBV7-3, the J gene TRBJ1-1; TRBD1 might be the D (6 bases). Per germline, CDR1 SGHTA and CDR2 FQGTGA. The CDR3 spans 17 residues. Deletions cut 6 bases from V and 1 base from J, with 21 bases between.

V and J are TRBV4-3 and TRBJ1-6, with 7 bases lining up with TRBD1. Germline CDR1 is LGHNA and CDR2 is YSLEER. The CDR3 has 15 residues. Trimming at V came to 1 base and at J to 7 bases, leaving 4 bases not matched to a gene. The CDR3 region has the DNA TGCGCCAGCAGCCAAGGACAGGGAAGAAATTCACCCCTCCACTTT. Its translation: CASSQGQGRNSPLHF.

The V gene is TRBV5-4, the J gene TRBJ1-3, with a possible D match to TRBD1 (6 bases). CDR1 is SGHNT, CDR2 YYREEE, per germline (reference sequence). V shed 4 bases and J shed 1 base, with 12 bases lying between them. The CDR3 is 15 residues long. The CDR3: CASSARGASGNTIYF. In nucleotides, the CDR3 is TGTGCCAGCAGCGCCAGGGGAGCGTCTGGAAACACCATATATTTT. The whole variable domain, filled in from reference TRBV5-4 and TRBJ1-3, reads ETGVTQSPTHLIKTRGQQVTLRCSSQSGHNTVSWYQQALGQGPQFIFQYYREEENGRGNFPPRFSGLQFPNYSSELNVNALELDDSALYLCASSARGASGNTIYFGEGSWLTVV.